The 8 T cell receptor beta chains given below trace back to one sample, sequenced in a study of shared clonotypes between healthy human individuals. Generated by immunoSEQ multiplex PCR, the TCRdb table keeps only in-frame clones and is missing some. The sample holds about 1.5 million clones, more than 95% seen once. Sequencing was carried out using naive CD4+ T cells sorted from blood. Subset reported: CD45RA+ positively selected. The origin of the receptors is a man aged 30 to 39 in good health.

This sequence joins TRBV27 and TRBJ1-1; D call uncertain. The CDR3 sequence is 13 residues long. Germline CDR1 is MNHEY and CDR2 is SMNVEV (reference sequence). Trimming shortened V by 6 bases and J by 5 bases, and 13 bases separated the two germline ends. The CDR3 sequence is CASRAGRGTEAFF. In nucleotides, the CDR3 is TGTGCCAGCAGAGCGGGTAGAGGGACTGAAGCTTTCTTT.

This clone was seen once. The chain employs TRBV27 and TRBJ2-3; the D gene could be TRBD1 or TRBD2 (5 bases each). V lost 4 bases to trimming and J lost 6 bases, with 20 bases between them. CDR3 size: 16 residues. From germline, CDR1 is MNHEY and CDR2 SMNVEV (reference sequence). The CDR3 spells CASSWGKGHGQDTQYF. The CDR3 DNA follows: TGTGCCAGCAGTTGGGGGAAGGGTCACGGTCAGGATACGCAGTATTTT.

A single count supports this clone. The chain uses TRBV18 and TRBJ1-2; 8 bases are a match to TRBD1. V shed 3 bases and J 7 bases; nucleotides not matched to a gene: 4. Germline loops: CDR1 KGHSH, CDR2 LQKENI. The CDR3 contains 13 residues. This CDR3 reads CASSPTGVSGYTF. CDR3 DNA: TGTGCCAGCTCACCGACAGGGGTTAGTGGCTACACCTTC.

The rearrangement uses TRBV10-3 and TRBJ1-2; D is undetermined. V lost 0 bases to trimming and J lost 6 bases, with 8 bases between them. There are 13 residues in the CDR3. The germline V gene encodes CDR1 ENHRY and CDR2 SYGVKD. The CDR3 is CAISESTADGYTF. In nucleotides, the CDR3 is TGTGCCATCAGTGAGTCGACGGCTGATGGCTACACCTTC.

The CDR3 here is CASSPVASGSDEQFF. In DNA, the CDR3 is TGTGCCAGCTCACCAGTGGCTAGCGGGAGTGATGAGCAGTTCTTC. The V gene is TRBV18, the J gene TRBJ2-1, with 10 bases identical to TRBD2. This CDR3 is built from 15 residues. Unmatched junction bases numbered 6, after V lost 2 bases and J lost 8 bases. Germline lookup yields CDR1 KGHSH and CDR2 LQKENI.

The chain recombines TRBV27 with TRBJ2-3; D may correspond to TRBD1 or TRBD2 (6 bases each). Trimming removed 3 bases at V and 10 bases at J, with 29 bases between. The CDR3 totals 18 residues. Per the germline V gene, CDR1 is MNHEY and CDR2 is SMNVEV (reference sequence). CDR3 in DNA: TGTGCCAGCAGTTTCCCGGTGGGGGGCCTCTCCCCCCCACGGCCGCAGTATTTT. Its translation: CASSFPVGGLSPPRPQYF.

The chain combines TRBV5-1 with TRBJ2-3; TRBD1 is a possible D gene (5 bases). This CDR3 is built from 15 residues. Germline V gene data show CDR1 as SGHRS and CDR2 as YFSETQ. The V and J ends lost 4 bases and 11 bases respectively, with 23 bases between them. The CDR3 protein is CASSISQGNGGVQYF. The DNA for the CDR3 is TGCGCCAGCAGCATTAGCCAGGGAAACGGTGGCGTGCAGTATTTT.

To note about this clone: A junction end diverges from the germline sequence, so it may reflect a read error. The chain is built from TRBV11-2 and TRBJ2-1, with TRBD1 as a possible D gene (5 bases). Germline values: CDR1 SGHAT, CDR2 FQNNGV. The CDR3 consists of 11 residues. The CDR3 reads CASSLEGHLLF. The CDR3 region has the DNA TGTGCCAGCAGCTTAGAGGGGCATCTGCTCTTC.